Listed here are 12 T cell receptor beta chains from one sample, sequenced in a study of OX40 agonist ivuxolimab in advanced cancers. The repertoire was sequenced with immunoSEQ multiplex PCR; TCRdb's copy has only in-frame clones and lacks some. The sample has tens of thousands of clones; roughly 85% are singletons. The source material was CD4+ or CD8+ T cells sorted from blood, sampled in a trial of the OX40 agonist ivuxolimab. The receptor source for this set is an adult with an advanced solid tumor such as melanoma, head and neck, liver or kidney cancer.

The CDR3 here is CASSARQSYEQYF. Here the CDR3 DNA reads TGTGCCAGCAGCGCCCGACAGTCGTACGAGCAGTACTTC. The V and J genes are TRBV9 and TRBJ2-5; TRBD1 might be the D (5 bases). The DNA end is a closer match to TRBJ2-7, so the J assignment may be wrong. CDR3 length equals 13 residues. Per germline, CDR1 SGDLS and CDR2 YYNGEE.

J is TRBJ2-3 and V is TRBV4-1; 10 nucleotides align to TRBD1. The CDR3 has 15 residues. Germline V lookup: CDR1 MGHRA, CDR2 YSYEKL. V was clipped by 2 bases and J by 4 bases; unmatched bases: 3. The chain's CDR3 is CASSQSGQGADTQYF. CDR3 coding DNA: TGCGCCAGCAGCCAAAGCGGACAGGGGGCAGATACGCAGTATTTT.

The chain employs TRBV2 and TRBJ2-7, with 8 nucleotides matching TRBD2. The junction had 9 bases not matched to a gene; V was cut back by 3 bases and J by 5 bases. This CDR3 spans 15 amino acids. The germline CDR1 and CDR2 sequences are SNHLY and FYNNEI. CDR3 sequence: CASSEEASGWNEQYF. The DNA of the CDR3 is TGTGCCAGCAGTGAGGAGGCTAGCGGGTGGAACGAGCAGTACTTC.

This chain's CDR3 is CASRTPGQVYEQYF. DNA of the CDR3: TGTGCCAGCAGGACCCCGGGACAGGTCTACGAGCAGTACTTC. The rearrangement joins TRBV28 to TRBJ2-7; 8 positions agree with TRBD1. The CDR3 totals 14 residues. The trim removed 6 bases at V and 3 bases at J, leaving 7 bases unmatched. Germline assignment: CDR1 MDHEN and CDR2 SYDVKM.

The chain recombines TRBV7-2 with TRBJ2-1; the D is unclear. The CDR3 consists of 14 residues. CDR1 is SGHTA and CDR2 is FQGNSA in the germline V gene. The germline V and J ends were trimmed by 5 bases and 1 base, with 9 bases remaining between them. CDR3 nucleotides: TGTGCCAGCAGCCCTCGGAGATCCTACAATGAGCAGTTCTTC. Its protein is CASSPRRSYNEQFF.

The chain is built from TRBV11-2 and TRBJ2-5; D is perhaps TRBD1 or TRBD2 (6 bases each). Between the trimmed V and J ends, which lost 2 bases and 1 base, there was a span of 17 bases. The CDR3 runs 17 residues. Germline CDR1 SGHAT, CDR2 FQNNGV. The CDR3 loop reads CASSLTGALLLQETQYF. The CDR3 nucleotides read TGTGCCAGCAGCTTAACGGGGGCCCTATTACTCCAAGAGACCCAGTACTTC.

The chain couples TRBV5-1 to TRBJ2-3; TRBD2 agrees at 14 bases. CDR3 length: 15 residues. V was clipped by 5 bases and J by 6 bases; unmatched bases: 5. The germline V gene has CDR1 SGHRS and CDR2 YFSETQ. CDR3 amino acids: CASRQGLAGADTQYF. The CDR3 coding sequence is TGCGCCAGCAGACAGGGACTAGCGGGGGCCGATACGCAGTATTTT.

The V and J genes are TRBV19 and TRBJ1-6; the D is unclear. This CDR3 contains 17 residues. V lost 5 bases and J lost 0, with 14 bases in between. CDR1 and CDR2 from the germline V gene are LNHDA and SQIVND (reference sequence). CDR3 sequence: CASSPAWGDSYNSPLHF. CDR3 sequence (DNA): TGTGCCAGTAGTCCAGCGTGGGGAGACTCCTATAATTCACCCCTCCACTTT.

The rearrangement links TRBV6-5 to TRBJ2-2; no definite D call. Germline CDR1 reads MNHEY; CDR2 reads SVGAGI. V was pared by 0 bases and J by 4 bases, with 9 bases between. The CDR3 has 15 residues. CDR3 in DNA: TGTGCCAGCAGTTACTCACAAAGTGGCACCGGGGAGCTGTTTTTT. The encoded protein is CASSYSQSGTGELFF.

CDR3 residues: CASSFSGGGSYEQYF. CDR3 nucleotide sequence: TGTGCCAGCAGCTTTAGCGGGGGTGGCTCCTACGAGCAGTACTTC. V is TRBV5-4 and J is TRBJ2-7; 9 nucleotides agree with TRBD2. Unmatched junction bases numbered 3, after V lost 2 bases and J lost 0 bases. Germline V gene sequence: CDR1 SGHNT, CDR2 YYREEE (reference sequence). CDR3 length: 15 amino acids.

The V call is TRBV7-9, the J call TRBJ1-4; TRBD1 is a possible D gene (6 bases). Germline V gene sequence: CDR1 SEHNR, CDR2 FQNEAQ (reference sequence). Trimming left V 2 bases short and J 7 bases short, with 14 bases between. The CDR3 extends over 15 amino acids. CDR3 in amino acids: CASSLLGAEAEKLFF. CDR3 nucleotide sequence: TGTGCCAGCAGCTTACTGGGGGCGGAGGCTGAAAAACTGTTTTTT.

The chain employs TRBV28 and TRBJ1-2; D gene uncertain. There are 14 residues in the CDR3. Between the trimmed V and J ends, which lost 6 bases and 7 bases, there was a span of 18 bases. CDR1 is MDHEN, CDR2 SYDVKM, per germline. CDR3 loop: CASSLGQVTAGYTF. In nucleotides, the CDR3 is TGTGCCAGCAGCCTAGGGCAGGTAACGGCTGGCTACACCTTC.